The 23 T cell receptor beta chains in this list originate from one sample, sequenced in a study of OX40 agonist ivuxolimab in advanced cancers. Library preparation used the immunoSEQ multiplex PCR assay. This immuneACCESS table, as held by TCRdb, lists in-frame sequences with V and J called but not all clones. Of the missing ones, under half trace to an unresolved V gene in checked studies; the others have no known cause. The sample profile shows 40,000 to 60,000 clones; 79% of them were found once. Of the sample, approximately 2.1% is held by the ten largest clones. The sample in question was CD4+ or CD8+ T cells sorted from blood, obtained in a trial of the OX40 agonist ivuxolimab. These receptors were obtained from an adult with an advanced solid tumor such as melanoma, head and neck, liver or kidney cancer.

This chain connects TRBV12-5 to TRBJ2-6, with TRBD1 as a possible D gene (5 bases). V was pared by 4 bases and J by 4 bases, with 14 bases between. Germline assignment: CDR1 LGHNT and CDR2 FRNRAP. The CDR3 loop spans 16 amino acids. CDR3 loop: CASGSPTQAGANVLTF. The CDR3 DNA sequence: TGTGCTAGTGGTTCCCCCACACAGGCCGGGGCCAACGTCCTGACTTTC.

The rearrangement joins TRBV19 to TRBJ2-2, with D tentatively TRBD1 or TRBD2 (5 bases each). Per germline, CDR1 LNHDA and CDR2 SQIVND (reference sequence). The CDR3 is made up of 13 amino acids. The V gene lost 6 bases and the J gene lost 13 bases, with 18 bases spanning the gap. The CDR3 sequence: CASSTDLPRGLFF. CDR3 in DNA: TGTGCCAGTAGCACGGACTTACCAAGGGGGCTGTTTTTT.

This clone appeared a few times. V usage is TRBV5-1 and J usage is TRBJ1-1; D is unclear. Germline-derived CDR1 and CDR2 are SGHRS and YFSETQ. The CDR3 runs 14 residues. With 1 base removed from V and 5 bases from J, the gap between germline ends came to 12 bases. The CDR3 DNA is TGCGCCAGCAGCTTGTGGCAGTCGAGGACTGAAGCTTTCTTT. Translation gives CASSLWQSRTEAFF. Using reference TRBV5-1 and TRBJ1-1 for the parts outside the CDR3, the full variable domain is KAGVTQTPRYLIKTRGQQVTLSCSPISGHRSVSWYQQTPGQGLQFLFEYFSETQRNKGNFPGRFSGRQFSNSRSEMNVSTLELGDSALYLCASSLWQSRTEAFFGQGTRLTVV.

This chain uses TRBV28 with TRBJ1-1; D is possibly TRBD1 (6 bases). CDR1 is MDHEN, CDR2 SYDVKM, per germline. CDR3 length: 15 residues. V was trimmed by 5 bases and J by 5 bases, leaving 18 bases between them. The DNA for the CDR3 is TGTGCCAGCAGTCCCCCCCCGACAGGCAGAACTGAAGCTTTCTTT. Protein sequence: CASSPPPTGRTEAFF.

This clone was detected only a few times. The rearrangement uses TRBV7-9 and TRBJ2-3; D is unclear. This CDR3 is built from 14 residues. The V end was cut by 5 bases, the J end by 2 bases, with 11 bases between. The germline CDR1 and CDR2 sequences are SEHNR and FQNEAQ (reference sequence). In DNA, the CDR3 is TGTGCCAGCAGCCGTAAGGGATCCACAGATACGCAGTATTTT. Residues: CASSRKGSTDTQYF.

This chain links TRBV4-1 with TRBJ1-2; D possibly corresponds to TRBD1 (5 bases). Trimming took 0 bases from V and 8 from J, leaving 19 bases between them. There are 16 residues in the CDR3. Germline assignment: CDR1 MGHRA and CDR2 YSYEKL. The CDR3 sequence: CASSQDERQPLGGYTF. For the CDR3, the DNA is TGCGCCAGCAGCCAAGATGAGCGACAGCCCCTCGGGGGCTACACCTTC.

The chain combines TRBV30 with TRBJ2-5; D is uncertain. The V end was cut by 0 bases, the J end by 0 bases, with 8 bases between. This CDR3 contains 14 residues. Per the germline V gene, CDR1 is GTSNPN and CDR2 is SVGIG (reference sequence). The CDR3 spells CAWSVPLDQETQYF. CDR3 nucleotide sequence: TGTGCCTGGAGTGTACCCCTAGACCAAGAGACCCAGTACTTC. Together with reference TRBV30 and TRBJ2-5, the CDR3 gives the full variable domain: SQTIHQWPATLVQPVGSPLSLECTVEGTSNPNLYWYRQAAGRGLQLLFYSVGIGQISSEVPQNLSASRPQDRQFILSSKKLLLSDSGFYLCAWSVPLDQETQYFGPGTRLLVL.

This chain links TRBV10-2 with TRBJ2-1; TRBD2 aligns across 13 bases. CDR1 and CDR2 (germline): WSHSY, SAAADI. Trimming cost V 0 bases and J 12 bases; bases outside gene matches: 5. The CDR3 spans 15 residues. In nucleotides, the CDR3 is TGCGCCAGCAGTGAGTCGGGACTAGCGGGACGGGGGCAGTTCTTC. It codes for CASSESGLAGRGQFF.

The CDR3 region has the DNA TGTGCCAGCAGTTCCCCCGGGGCAGGGAGCACAGATACGCAGTATTTT. Translating it yields CASSSPGAGSTDTQYF. The V gene is TRBV6-5, the J gene TRBJ2-3, with D possibly being TRBD1 or TRBD2 (5 bases each). This CDR3 contains 16 residues. Germline V gene sequence: CDR1 MNHEY, CDR2 SVGAGI. V dropped 4 bases and J dropped 0 bases, with 14 bases sitting between them.

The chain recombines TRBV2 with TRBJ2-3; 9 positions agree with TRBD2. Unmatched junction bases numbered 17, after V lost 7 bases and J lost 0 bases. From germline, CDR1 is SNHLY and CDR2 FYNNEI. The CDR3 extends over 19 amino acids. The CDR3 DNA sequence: TGTGCCAGCAATTTTGACGGAGCGGGAGGCAGAGCTAGCACAGATACGCAGTATTTT. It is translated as CASNFDGAGGRASTDTQYF.

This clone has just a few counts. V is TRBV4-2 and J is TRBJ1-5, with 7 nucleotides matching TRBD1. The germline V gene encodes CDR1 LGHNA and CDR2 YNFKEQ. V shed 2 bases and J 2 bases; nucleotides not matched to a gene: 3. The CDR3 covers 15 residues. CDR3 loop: CASSQSQGGNQPQHF. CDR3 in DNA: TGTGCCAGCAGCCAATCCCAGGGGGGCAATCAGCCCCAGCATTTT.

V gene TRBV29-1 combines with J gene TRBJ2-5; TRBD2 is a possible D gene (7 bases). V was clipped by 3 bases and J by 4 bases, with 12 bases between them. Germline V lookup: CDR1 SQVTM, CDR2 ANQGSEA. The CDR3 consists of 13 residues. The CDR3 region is CSVDGGQGETQYF. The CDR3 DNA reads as TGCAGCGTTGACGGGGGGCAGGGAGAGACCCAGTACTTC.

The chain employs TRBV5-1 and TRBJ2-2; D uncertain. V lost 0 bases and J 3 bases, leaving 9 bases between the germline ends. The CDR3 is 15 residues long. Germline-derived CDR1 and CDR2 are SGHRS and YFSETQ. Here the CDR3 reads CASSLALDDTGELFF. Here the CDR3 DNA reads TGCGCCAGCAGCTTGGCTTTAGATGACACCGGGGAGCTGTTTTTT.

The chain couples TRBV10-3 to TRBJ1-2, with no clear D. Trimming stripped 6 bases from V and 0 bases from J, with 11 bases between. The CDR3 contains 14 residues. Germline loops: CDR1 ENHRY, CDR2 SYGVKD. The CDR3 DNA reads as TGTGCCATCAGCTCGATGGGGTCTAACTATGGCTACACCTTC. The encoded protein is CAISSMGSNYGYTF.

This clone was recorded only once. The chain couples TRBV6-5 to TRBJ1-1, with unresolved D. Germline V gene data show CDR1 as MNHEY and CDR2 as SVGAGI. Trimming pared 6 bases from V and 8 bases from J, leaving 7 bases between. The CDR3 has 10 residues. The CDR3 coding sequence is TGTGCCAGCAGACGGGAAGAAGCTTTCTTT. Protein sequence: CASRREEAFF.

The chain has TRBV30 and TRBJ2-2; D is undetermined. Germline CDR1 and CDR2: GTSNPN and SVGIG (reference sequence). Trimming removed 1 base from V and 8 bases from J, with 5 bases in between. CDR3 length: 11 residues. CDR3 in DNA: TGTGCCTGGAGTGGCACGGGGGAGCTGTTTTTT. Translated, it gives CAWSGTGELFF.

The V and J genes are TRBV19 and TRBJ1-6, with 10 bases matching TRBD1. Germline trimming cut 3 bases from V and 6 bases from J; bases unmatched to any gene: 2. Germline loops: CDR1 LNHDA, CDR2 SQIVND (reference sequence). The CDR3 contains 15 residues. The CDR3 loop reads CASSMDRGINSPLHF. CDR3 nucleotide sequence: TGTGCCAGTAGTATGGACAGGGGGATTAATTCACCCCTCCACTTT. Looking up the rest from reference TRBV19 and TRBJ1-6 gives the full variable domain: DGGITQSPKYLFRKEGQNVTLSCEQNLNHDAMYWYRQDPGQGLRLIYYSQIVNDFQKGDIAEGYSVSREKKESFPLTVTSAQKNPTAFYLCASSMDRGINSPLHFGNGTRLTVT.

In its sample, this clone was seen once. The CDR3 loop is CASSLGTGGVNTEAFF. The CDR3 DNA sequence: TGTGCCAGCAGCTTAGGGACAGGGGGCGTGAACACTGAAGCTTTCTTT. The rearrangement joins TRBV11-2 to TRBJ1-1; 11 bases align to TRBD1. The V gene end was trimmed by 1 base and the J gene end by 0 bases; junction bases not matched to a gene: 1. The CDR3 spans 16 residues. Germline loops: CDR1 SGHAT, CDR2 FQNNGV.

The CDR3 DNA reads as TGCGCCAGCAGCTTGGCCCCCAGGGGAGGTAGCACAGATACGCAGTATTTT. This gives the protein CASSLAPRGGSTDTQYF. The V and J genes are TRBV5-1 and TRBJ2-3, with D perhaps given as TRBD1 or TRBD2 (6 bases each). Per the germline V gene, CDR1 is SGHRS and CDR2 is YFSETQ. Trimming left V 0 bases short and J 0 bases short, with 14 bases between. This CDR3 contains 17 residues.

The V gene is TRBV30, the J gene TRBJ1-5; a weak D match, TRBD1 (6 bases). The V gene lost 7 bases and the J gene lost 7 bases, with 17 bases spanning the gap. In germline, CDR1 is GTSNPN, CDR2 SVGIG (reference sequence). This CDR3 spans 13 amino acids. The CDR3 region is CAFDRREGQPQHF. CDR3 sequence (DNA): TGTGCCTTTGACAGGCGGGAAGGGCAGCCCCAGCATTTT.

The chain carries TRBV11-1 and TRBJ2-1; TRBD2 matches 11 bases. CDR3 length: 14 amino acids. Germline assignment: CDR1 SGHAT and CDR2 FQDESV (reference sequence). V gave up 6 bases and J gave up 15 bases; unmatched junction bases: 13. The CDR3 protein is CASSSGLAASLGFF. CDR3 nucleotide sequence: TGTGCCAGCAGTTCGGGACTAGCGGCCTCCTTAGGGTTCTTC.

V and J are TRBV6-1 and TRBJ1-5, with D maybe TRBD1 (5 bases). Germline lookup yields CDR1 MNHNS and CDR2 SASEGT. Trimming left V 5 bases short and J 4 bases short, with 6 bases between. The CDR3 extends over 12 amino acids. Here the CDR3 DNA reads TGTGCCAGCAGTTCAGGGAATCAGCCCCAGCATTTT. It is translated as CASSSGNQPQHF.

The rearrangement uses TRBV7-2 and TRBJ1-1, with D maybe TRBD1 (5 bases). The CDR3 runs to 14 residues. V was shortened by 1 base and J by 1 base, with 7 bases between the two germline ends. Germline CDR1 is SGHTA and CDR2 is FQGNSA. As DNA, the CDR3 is TGTGCCAGCAGCTTAGTGGGGGGGAACACTGAAGCTTTCTTT. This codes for CASSLVGGNTEAFF.